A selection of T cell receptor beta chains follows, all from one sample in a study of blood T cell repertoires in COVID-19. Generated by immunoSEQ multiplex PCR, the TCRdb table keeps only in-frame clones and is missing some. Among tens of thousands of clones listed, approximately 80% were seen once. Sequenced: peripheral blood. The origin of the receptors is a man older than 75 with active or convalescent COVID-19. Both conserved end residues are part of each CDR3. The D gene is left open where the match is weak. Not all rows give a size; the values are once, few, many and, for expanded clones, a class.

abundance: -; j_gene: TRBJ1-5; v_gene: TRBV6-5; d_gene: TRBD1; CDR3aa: CASAAGGSNQPQHF; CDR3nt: TGTGCCAGCGCCGCAGGGGGGAGCAATCAGCCCCAGCATTTT
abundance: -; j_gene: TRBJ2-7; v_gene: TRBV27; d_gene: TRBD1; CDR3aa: CASRHRGGTGGSYEQYF; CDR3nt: TGTGCCAGCAGACACAGGGGAGGGACAGGGGGTTCTTACGAGCAGTACTTC
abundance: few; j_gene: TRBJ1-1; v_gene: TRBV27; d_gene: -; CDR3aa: CASSLGRGTEAFF; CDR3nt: TGTGCCAGCAGTTTGGGCAGGGGAACTGAAGCTTTCTTT
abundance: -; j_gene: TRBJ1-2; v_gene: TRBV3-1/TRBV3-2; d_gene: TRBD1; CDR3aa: CASSRRTGIDGYTF; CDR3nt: TGTGCCAGCAGCCGGAGGACAGGGATCGATGGCTACACCTTC
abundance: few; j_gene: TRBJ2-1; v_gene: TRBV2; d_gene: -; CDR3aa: CASSVGRGLDEQFF; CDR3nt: TGTGCCAGCAGTGTAGGAAGGGGTCTCGATGAGCAGTTCTTC
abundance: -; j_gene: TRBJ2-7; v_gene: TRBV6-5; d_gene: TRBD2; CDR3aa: CASSLMTSGSVKQYF; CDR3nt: TGTGCCAGCAGCCTCATGACTAGCGGGAGCGTGAAGCAGTACTTC
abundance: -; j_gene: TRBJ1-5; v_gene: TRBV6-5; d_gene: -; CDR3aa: CASRVGGNQPQHF; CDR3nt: TGTGCCAGCAGGGTAGGAGGCAATCAGCCCCAGCATTTT
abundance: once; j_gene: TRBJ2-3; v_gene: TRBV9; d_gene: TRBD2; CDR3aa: CASSTGGGLTDTQYF; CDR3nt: TGTGCCAGCAGCACCGGGGGGGGGCTAACAGATACGCAGTATTTT
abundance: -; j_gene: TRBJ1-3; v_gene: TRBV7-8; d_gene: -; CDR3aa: CASSLPTGVGNTIYF; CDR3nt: TGTGCCAGCAGCCTACCGACCGGGGTGGGAAACACCATATATTTT
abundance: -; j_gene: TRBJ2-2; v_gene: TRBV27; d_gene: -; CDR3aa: CASSFQGGNTGELFF; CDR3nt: TGTGCCAGCAGTTTTCAAGGGGGGAACACCGGGGAGCTGTTTTTT
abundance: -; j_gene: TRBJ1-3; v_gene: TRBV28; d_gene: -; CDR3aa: CASEDPTRTSGNTIYF; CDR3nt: TGTGCCAGCGAAGACCCGACACGAACCTCTGGAAACACCATATATTTT
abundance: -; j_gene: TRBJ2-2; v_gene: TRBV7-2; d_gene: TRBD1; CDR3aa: CASSLGFSATGDTGELFF; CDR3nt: TGTGCCAGCAGCTTAGGATTCTCAGCGACAGGGGACACCGGGGAGCTGTTTTTT
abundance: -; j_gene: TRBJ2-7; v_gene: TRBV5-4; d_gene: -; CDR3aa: CASSPGVSSYEQYF; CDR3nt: TGTGCCAGCAGCCCGGGGGTCAGCTCCTACGAGCAGTACTTC
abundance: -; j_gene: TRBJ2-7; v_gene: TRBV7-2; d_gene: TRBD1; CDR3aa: CASSFRQGYEQYF; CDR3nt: TGTGCCAGCAGCTTCAGACAGGGCTACGAGCAGTACTTC
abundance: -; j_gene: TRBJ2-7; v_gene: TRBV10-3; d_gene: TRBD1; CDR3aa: CAISDRDSYEQYF; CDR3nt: TGTGCCATCAGTGATCGGGACAGCTACGAGCAGTACTTC
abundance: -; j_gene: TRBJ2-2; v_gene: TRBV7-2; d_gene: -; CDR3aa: CASSLVTNTGELFF; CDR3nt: TGTGCCAGCAGCTTAGTTACGAACACCGGGGAGCTGTTTTTT
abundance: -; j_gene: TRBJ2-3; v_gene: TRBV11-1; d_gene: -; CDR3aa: CASSPTRGDTDTQYF; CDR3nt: TGTGCCAGCAGCCCGACTAGAGGGGACACAGATACGCAGTATTTT
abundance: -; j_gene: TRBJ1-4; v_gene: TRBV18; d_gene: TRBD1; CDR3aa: CASSPPGTGPSQGEKLFF; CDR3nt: TGTGCCAGCTCACCCCCGGGGACAGGGCCCTCGCAGGGGGAAAAACTGTTTTTT
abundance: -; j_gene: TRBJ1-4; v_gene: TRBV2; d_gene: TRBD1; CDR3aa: CASTGQGFREKLFF; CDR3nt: TGTGCCAGCACAGGACAGGGGTTCCGCGAAAAACTGTTTTTT
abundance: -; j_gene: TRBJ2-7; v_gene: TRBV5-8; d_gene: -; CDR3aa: CASIVWDGSSYEQYF; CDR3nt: TGTGCCAGCATCGTTTGGGACGGGAGCTCCTACGAGCAGTACTTC
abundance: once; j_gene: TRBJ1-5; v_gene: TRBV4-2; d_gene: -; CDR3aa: CASSQGGQPQHF; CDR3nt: TGTGCCAGCAGCCAGGGGGGTCAGCCCCAGCATTTT
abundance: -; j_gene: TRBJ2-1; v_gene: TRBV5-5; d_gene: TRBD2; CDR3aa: CASSLIGGSYNEQFF; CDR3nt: TGTGCCAGCAGCCTCATCGGGGGGTCCTACAATGAGCAGTTCTTC
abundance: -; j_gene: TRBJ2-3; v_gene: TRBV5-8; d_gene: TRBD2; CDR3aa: CASSLLLAGGTDTQYF; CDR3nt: TGTGCCAGCAGCTTGCTGCTAGCGGGAGGCACAGATACGCAGTATTTT
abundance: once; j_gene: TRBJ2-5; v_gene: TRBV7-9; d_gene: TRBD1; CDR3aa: CASSLVGTGFETQYF; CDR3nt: TGTGCCAGCAGCTTAGTTGGGACAGGGTTTGAGACCCAGTACTTC
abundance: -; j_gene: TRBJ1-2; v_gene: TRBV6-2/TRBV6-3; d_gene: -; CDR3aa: CASSSMNYGYTF; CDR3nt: TGTGCCAGCAGTTCTATGAACTATGGCTACACCTTC
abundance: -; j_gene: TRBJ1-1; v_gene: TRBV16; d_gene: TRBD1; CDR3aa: CASSQGQGYTEAFF; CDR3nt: TGTGCCAGCAGCCAAGGACAGGGTTACACTGAAGCTTTCTTT
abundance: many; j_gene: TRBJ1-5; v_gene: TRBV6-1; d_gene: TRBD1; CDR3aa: CASSESADRGLQHF; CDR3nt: TGTGCCAGCAGTGAGTCCGCAGACAGGGGCCTCCAGCATTTT
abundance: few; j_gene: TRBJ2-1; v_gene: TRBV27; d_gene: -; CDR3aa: CASRPEGMNEQFF; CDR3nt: TGTGCCAGCAGGCCTGAGGGAATGAATGAGCAGTTCTTC
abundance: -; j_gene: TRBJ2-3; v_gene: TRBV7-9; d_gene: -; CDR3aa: CASSLVSDTQYF; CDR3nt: TGTGCCAGCAGCTTAGTAAGCGATACGCAGTATTTT
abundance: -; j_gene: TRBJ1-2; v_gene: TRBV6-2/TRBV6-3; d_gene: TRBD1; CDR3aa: CASSLDRALGEGYTF; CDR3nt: TGTGCCAGCAGTTTGGACAGGGCCCTAGGAGAGGGCTACACCTTC
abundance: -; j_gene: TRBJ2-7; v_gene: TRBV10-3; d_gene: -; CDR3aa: CAIRIGAYEQYF; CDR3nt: TGTGCCATCAGGATTGGGGCTTACGAGCAGTACTTC
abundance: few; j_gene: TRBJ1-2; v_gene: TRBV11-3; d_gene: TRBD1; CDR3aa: CASSQQGANYGYTF; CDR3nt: TGTGCCAGCAGCCAGCAGGGGGCGAACTATGGCTACACCTTC
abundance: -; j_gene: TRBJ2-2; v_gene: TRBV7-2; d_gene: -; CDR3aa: CASSFRRGTGELFF; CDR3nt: TGTGCCAGCAGCTTTAGACGGGGCACCGGGGAGCTGTTTTTT
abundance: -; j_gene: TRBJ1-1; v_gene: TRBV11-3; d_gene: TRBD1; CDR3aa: CASSLPVSDRGLLNTEAFF; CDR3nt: TGTGCCAGCAGCCTCCCCGTGAGTGACAGGGGGCTTTTGAACACTGAAGCTTTCTTT
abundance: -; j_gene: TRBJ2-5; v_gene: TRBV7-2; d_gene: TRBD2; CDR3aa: CASRTSGGAWETQYF; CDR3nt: TGTGCCAGCAGGACTAGCGGGGGGGCTTGGGAGACCCAGTACTTC
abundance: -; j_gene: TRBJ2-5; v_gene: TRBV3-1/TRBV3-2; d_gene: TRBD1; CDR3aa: CASRQTGGSVTTQYF; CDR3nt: TGTGCCAGCAGGCAGACAGGGGGCTCTGTGACGACCCAGTACTTC
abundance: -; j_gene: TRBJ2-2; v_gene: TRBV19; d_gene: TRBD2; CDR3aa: CASRLGLAPGELFF; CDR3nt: TGTGCCAGTAGGTTGGGACTAGCCCCCGGGGAGCTGTTTTTT
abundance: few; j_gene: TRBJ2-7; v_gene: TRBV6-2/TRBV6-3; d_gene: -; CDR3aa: CASSLAGLGEQYF; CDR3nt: TGTGCCAGCAGTTTGGCAGGTCTGGGCGAGCAGTACTTC
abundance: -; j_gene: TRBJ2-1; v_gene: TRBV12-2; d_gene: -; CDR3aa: CASRLVSGSSYNEQFF; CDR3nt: TGTGCAAGTCGCTTAGTTAGCGGGAGTTCCTACAATGAGCAGTTCTTC
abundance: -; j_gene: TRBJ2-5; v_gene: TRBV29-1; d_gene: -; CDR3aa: CSGGGETQYF; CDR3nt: TGCAGCGGTGGCGGGGAGACCCAGTACTTC
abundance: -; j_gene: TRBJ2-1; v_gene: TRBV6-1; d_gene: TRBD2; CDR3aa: CASSEFSGGSSEDEQFF; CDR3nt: TGTGCCAGCAGTGAATTTTCTGGCGGGAGTTCGGAGGATGAGCAGTTCTTC
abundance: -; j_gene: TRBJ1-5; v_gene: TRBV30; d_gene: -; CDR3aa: CAWAANSNQPQHF; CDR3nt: TGTGCCTGGGCCGCGAATAGCAATCAGCCCCAGCATTTT
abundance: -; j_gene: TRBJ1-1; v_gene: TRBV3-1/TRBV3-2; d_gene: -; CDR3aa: CASSQEGGDTEAFF; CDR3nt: TGTGCCAGCAGCCAAGAGGGGGGGGATACTGAAGCTTTCTTT
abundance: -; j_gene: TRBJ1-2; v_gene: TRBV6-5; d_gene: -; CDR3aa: CASSEVDYGYTF; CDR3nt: TGTGCCAGCTCGGAGGTTGACTATGGCTACACCTTC